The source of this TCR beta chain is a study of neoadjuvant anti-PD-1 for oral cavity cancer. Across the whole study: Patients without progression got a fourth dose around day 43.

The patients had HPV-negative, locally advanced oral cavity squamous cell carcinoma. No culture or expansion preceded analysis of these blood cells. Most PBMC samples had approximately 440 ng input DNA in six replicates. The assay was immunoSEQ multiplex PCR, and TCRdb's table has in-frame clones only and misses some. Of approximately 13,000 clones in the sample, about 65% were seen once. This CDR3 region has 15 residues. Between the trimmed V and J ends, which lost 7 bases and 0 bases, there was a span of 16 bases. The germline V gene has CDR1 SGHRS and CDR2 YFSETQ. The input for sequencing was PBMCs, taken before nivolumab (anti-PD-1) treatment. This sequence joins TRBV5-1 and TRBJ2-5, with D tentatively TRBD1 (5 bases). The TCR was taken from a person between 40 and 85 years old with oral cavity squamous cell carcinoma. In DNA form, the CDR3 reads TGCGCCAGCGGCCTAGGGGCCAAGAACCAAGAGACCCAGTACTTC. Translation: CASGLGAKNQETQYF.